This T cell receptor (beta chain) was recovered during a study of cytomegalovirus exposure and HLA in healthy donors (dated by TCRdb to 2015 to 2018). Turning to the overall study: An earlier analysis of some 620 of the donors reported approximately 260 Gb of sequence data and approximately 120 million unique TCR beta sequences obtained from around 170 million T cells. Approximately 300 gigabases of sequencing data and 75 million to 85 million unique TCR sequences made up an early release that covered about 640 HLA-typed donors. Of the roughly 400 genotyped donors, roughly 80% fell in the genetic ancestry cluster associated with self-reported Caucasian donors. The aim of the study was to test whether cataloging public T cell receptors could identify signatures of past pathogen exposure. The study used immunosequencing to profile the T cell repertoires of some 600 subjects and linked those repertoires to cytomegalovirus serostatus. Besides the first cohort of more than 650 subjects, a separate validation cohort made up of 120 or so different subjects was used. High-throughput TCR immunosequencing, statistical association of individual TCRs with disease status, and machine learning were combined to predict cytomegalovirus infection status. A later analysis re-analyzed previously published TCR beta repertoires from 600 to 850 donors and added high-resolution HLA genotyping to study TCR occurrence patterns. In the later analysis, no new phenotypic data were used to find candidate immune exposures; instead, reliance was placed on TCR beta sequences and their occurrence across donors. An earlier analysis of 500 to 750 of the donors applied high-throughput TCR beta sequencing to assess whether each TCR beta V gene segment acted as functional or pseudogenic. Donor age, sex, ethnicity and CMV serostatus were compiled together with the repertoire data. Genome-wide SNP genotypes for about 65% of the 666 donors were used in a later genetic analysis, which treated that subset as a discovery cohort. All discovery cohort repertoires had been generated using a single sequencing platform. HLA typing covered class I and class II loci at four-digit resolution. Typing coverage varied by locus: about 629-630 donors for A, B, C, DRB1 and DQB1; approximately 560 for DQA1; approximately 570 for DPA1; 450 to 480 for DPB1. Several DR-DQ haplotypes were handled as single units for association and clustering because linkage in the cohort was strong. Among 350 to 400 genotyped donors of the cohort, an average of around 240,000 unique TCR beta nucleotide sequences were sequenced per donor, around 20% of them non-productive. What the work shows at the level of the full study, not this receptor alone: Only TCR beta chains were sequenced in this cohort, and the absence of alpha or paired-chain data limited detectable features. A further reported finding was that TCR beta sequences accurately predicted the HLA-A and HLA-B alleles for most subjects in the first cohort. In a later analysis, HLA-associated TCR beta chains were found to be more clonally expanded and to have lower generation probabilities than equally common non-associated chains. A later genetic analysis associated a missense DCLRE1C variant with V-gene and J-gene trimming of TCR beta chains, and an independent cohort replicated the association. Correlated functional status among segregating V segments might reflect linkage disequilibrium, but an unknown experimental factor could not be ruled out. Because counts were too low, about 17 rarely observed V segments, including chromosome 9 orphons, were excluded from the earlier analysis of roughly 580 of the donors. CMV serostatus was the only immune exposure information available for the cohort. While some public TCRs were present in many individuals, most TCR sequences turned up only very rarely across donors. In a later analysis, several top co-occurrence clusters were reported to appear linked to parvovirus B19, influenza, CMV and Epstein-Barr virus. Because some donors lacked HLA typing at each locus, the association tests relied only on the typed subset. The presence/absence analyses assumed that sequencing depth was roughly uniform across donors, and that assumption may not be true. The classifier was reported to diagnose cytomegalovirus status with high specificity and sensitivity in both the original and validation cohorts. Some IMGT-functional V segments, including TRBV6-2 and TRBV6-3, could not be distinguished by the 87-base-pair reads and were therefore excluded. When HLA alleles, especially DR and DQ, strongly co-occurred, TCR associations were difficult to assign to individual alleles. The sequencing pipeline was judged likely to have produced a cluster of highly shared sequence variants as a technical artifact. In a later analysis, TCR association rates were found to vary across HLA loci, with the most associated TCRs seen for DRB1 alleles and the fewest for HLA-C alleles. It was suggested by the authors that the approach could potentially be generalized to other disease states and immunological phenotypes. The study gave a list of 150 to 200 TCR beta chains associated with cytomegalovirus. Compared with the 666-donor mean, donors in an Asian-associated ancestry cluster had fewer N-insertions in productive TCRs, according to a later genetic analysis. Specific HLA alleles were associated with 16,951 TCR beta sequences at a false discovery rate of 0.05 in a later analysis. According to a later analysis, most CMV-associated TCR beta chains appeared to be HLA-restricted, and the HLA associations seemed to be driven largely by CMV exposure. A few of the identified cytomegalovirus-associated TCR beta chains were confirmed in vitro to be specific for cytomegalovirus antigens. In an earlier analysis of 500 to 650 of the donors, most TCR beta V segments appeared in productive rearrangements about 90% or about 30% of the time, broadly matching IMGT annotations.

Library prep was done by the immunoSEQ multiplex PCR assay. For the multiplex PCR, a mixture combining 60 forward primers for TCR Vbeta segments and 13 reverse primers for TCR Jbeta segments was used. The CDR3 region of rearranged TCR beta genes was amplified from genomic DNA by a multiplex PCR assay. The Illumina HiSeq System was used to sequence the amplified TCR beta libraries as 87-base-pair reads. As for how the authors treated the data: In a later analysis, some 80 million unique TCR beta chains were counted across the approximately 640 repertoires, and roughly 11 million of these chains were shared by at least two donors. To remove PCR and sequencing errors, raw reads were error-corrected and collapsed into unique sequences using a nearest-neighbor algorithm that merged closely related sequences. V, D and J gene segments were assigned by aligning CDR3 sequences to IMGT reference sequences. For a sequence to be retained, a match of at least six nucleotides to both a V gene segment and a J gene segment was required. Rearrangements were called productive when the CDR3 lacked stop codons and stayed in frame with V and J; all others were non-productive. CDR3 was defined according to IMGT convention as the region running from the second conserved V-encoded cysteine to the conserved J-encoded phenylalanine. The earlier analysis of about 640 of the donors excluded any sequence lacking an unambiguous match to a single V gene segment. An earlier analysis of about 600 of the donors called V segments functional above 56.7% productive rearrangements and segregating when the between-donor standard deviation exceeded 5%. A statistical classification framework was built to diagnose cytomegalovirus status from the catalog of TCR beta chain sequences. In a later analysis, V and J genes were assigned by comparing TCR nucleotide sequences against IMGT/GENE-DB human TR gene sequences. In a later analysis, CDR3 sequences and most-parsimonious VDJ recombination scenarios were assigned using the TCRdist pipeline. In a later analysis, each TCR beta chain was defined by its CDR3 amino acid sequence together with its V-gene family, and reads lacking a unique V-gene family were excluded. A later analysis removed 550 to 650 highly shared, low-generation-probability nucleotide sequences to deal with suspected cross-contamination and a sequencing artifact. For each public chain, a later analysis derived a clonal expansion index from normalized ranks of inferred template counts within each repertoire. Generation probabilities in a later analysis came from a VDJ recombination model fitted to out-of-frame rearrangements, and those results were checked against IGoR. Hypergeometric tests were used in a later analysis to score TCR-TCR, TCR-HLA and TCR-CMV co-occurrence, with a repertoire-size bias correction applied to the TCR pairs. To estimate false discovery rates, a later analysis permuted the HLA or CMV assignments 20 times. In a later analysis, co-occurring TCRs were grouped with DBSCAN, and TCRdist sequence similarity was added when clustering was performed within HLA-allele-positive subsets. Repertoires with fewer than 30,000 or more than 120,000 public chains were left out of co-occurrence clustering, as were about 5 repertoires with anomalous nucleotide sharing. TCRdb's version of the immuneACCESS table is confined to in-frame rearrangements and falls short of the full clone set. An unresolved V gene accounts for under half of the shortfall where checked; the remainder is of unknown origin. The V and J calls and the clone size are those of that table, but D and trimming were determined from the DNA. In this sample the table shows about 200,000 clones, under 70% of which occur a single time. The top ten clones comprise about 3% of the sample.

The cohort consisted of some 670 healthy bone marrow donors. At the time of sampling, all cohort members were nominally healthy, though unrecorded immune exposures were likely present. The donor tested CMV seropositive, placing the donor among the roughly 300 seropositive members of the cohort. Each donor provided a peripheral blood sample, and peripheral blood mononuclear cells were used for TCR beta sequencing. The Qiagen DNeasy Blood Extraction Kit was used to extract genomic DNA from the blood cell samples. From its cysteine to its phenylalanine, the CDR3 spans 15 amino acids. Left in the record is the CDR3 DNA by itself, 45 bases read in frame from the first base. Clipping removes 5 bases from V and 2 bases from J, with 7 as the unmatched junction base count. From the germline V gene (reference sequence), CDR1 is SEHNR and CDR2 is FQNEAQ. Concerning this clone itself: The clone's antigen remains unknown. There are no base qualities to consult, and no much larger clone falls within one base.

The receptor chain draws on TRBV7-9 and TRBJ2-3; TRBD2 agrees with 7 junctional bases. The TCR sequence derives from a man aged 35-49 years in good health and CMV-seropositive. Sample: PBMCs. The CDR3 here reads CASSLGGGYTDTQYF. The DNA sequence follows: TGTGCCAGCAGCCTGGGGGGGGGTTACACAGATACGCAGTATTTT.